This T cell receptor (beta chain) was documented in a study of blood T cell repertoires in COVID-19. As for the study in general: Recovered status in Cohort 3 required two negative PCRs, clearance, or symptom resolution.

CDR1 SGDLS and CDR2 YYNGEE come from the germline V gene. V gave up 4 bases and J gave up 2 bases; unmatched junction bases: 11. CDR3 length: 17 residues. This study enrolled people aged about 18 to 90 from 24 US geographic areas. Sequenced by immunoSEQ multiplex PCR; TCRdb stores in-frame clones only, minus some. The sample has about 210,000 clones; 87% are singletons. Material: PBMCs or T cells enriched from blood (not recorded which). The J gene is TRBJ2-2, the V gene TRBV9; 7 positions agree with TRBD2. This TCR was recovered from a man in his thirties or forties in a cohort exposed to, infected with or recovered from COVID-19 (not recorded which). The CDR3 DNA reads TGTGCCAGCAGCCCCATTGGGGGGGTGCTAAACACCGGGGAGCTGTTTTTT. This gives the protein CASSPIGGVLNTGELFF.